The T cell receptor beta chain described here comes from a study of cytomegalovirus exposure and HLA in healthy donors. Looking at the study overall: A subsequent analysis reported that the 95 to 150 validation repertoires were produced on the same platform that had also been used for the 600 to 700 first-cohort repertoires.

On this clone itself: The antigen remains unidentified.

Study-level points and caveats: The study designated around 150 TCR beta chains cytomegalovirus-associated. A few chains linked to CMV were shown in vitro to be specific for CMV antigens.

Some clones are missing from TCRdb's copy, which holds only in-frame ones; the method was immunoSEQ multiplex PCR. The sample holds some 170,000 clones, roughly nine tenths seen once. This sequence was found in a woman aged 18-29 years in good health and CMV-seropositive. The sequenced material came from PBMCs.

CDR3 sequence reads: CASSPQAAGDEQYF. In nucleotides, the CDR3 is TGTGCCAGCAGCCCACAGGCAGCGGGGGACGAGCAGTACTTC. The chain recombines TRBV7-9 with TRBJ2-7; 8 positions agree with TRBD2. Germline trimming cut 5 bases from V and 5 bases from J; bases unmatched to any gene: 8. CDR1 is SEHNR, CDR2 FQNEAQ, per germline (reference sequence). The CDR3 covers 14 residues.